This T cell receptor beta chain was captured by sequencing in a study of T and B cells in COVID-19 patients. Multiplex PCR with BIOMED2 TRB-A/B primer pools amplified TRB rearrangements. Each CDR3 protein is one row after TCRdb ran MiXCR on the multiplex PCR reads. The data hold about 8,200 distinct CDR3 sequences, with around two fifths observed a single time. Judged by abundance, this clonotype is large. Its specificity is unknown. From blood, roughly 250-500 ng of genomic DNA served as TRB template. General observations from the study: Exclusive to the recovered cohort were some 2,300 TCR clusters, 30 to 40 of them with low generation probability. At recovery TRB diversity and richness exceeded healthy donors, after highly clonal active COVID-19 repertoires.

V lost 7 bases, J lost 3 bases, and 2 bases stayed unmatched. Germline-derived CDR1 and CDR2 are LNHDA and SQIVND (reference sequence). CDR3 length: 14 amino acids. The rearrangement links TRBV19 to TRBJ2-2; TRBD1 agrees at 10 bases. The clonotype comes from a human donor who had recovered from COVID-19. Input material: blood. The chain's CDR3 is CASKGTGDTGELFF. The DNA for the CDR3 is TGTGCCAGTAAGGGGACAGGGGACACCGGGGAGCTGTTTTTT.